The rows below give T cell receptor beta chains drawn from one sample of a study of regulatory T cells in long-lasting Graves disease. TCRdb processed the multiplex PCR reads anew with MiXCR; each CDR3 protein has one entry. The profile covers some 330,000 distinct CDR3 sequences, with 12% appearing a single time and approximately 17% taken by the ten largest. The same data also went into a second study, on T cells in Graves' hyperthyroidism and ophthalmopathy.

This sample comprised peripheral blood mononuclear cells (PBMCs), obtained at new diagnosis, from a patient treated with antithyroid drugs. Receptor source: a woman younger than 35 with Graves disease. The CDR3 runs from the conserved cysteine through the conserved F or W. The D gene is left open where the match is weak. Only some rows state a clone size, as once, few, many or a class for expanded clones.

j_call,v_call,clone_size,d_call,cdr3_nt,cdr3_aa
TRBJ1-5,TRBV12-3/TRBV12-4,many,NA,TGTGCCAGCAGTTTATCAGAGACGAGCAATCAGCCCCAGCATTTT,CASSLSETSNQPQHF
TRBJ1-6,TRBV7-2,many,NA,TGTGCCAGCAGCTTTCCGGGACTGCCTTTCCACTTT,CASSFPGLPFHF
TRBJ2-7,TRBV30,many,TRBD2,TGTGCCTGGGAGAAGGGACTACTCTACGAGCAGTACTTC,CAWEKGLLYEQYF
TRBJ1-2,TRBV9,many,TRBD1,TGTGCCAGCAGCGGCCCGAACCGGGACAGGGTATTTAAGAACTATGGCTACACCTTC,CASSGPNRDRVFKNYGYTF
TRBJ2-3,TRBV5-1,many,TRBD2,TGCGCCAGCAGCCTCGGGACTACCGATCATCCGCAGTATTTT,CASSLGTTDHPQYF
TRBJ2-4,TRBV30,few,TRBD2,TGTGCCTGGCTCCGGGGGGGGGGGCTTGCCAAAAACATTCAGTACTTC,CAWLRGGGLAKNIQYF
TRBJ1-2,TRBV7-2,many,NA,TGTGCCAGCGGGCGGACAGACGTAACCTTC,CASGRTDVTF
TRBJ2-5,TRBV24-1,once,TRBD1,TGTGCCACCAGTGATCCCAGGACAGGGACCCAAGAGACCCAGTACTTC,CATSDPRTGTQETQYF
TRBJ1-5,TRBV20-1,NA,NA,TGCAGTGCTAGAGAGTTTGGGCGCCGGACAGCCGGTTATAGCAATCAGCCCCAGCATTTT,CSAREFGRRTAGYSNQPQHF
TRBJ2-2,TRBV11-3,few,NA,TGTGCCAGCAGCCCGGGAGGGGGCAAGACCGGGGAGCTGTTTTTT,CASSPGGGKTGELFF
TRBJ2-1,TRBV12-3/TRBV12-4,many,TRBD2,TGTGCCAGCAGCCCCGGACTAGCAGGCAATGAGCAGTTCTTC,CASSPGLAGNEQFF
TRBJ1-5,TRBV6-5,few,NA,TGTGCCAGCAGTTATAGTCGGATTTCTGGACAGCCCCAGCATTTT,CASSYSRISGQPQHF
TRBJ2-5,TRBV7-2,many,TRBD1,TGTGCCAGCAGCTTAGGCGGGACAGGGACCCAAGAGACCCAGTACTTC,CASSLGGTGTQETQYF
TRBJ2-1,TRBV9,few,TRBD2,TGTGCCAGCAGCGTCTCGACTAGCCTCTCCAATGAGCAGTTCTTC,CASSVSTSLSNEQFF
TRBJ1-2,TRBV18,many,NA,TGTGCCAGCTCACCACGGCTAGGGTCAGCTGAAGACTATGGCTACACCTTC,CASSPRLGSAEDYGYTF
TRBJ2-1,TRBV7-3,many,TRBD2,TGTGCCAGCAGCCCAGCGGGAGGGGGGGCATACAATGAGCAGTTCTTC,CASSPAGGGAYNEQFF
TRBJ2-1,TRBV10-2,NA,TRBD2,TGCGCCAGCTCGGGGGGGGTAGGGACCGGGGGGTCCTACAATGAGCAGTTCTTC,CASSGGVGTGGSYNEQFF
TRBJ1-1,TRBV6-2/TRBV6-3,many,TRBD1,TGTGCCAGCTCCAGACAGGGACGATACACTGAAGCTTTCTTT,CASSRQGRYTEAFF
TRBJ2-5,TRBV7-2,NA,NA,TGTGCCAGCAGTCTGAGAACAGGACGGCTCCAAGAGACCCAGTACTTC,CASSLRTGRLQETQYF
TRBJ2-7,TRBV4-1,NA,TRBD1,TGCGCCAGCAGCCTTACAGGGGGACAGGAGCAGTACTTC,CASSLTGGQEQYF
TRBJ1-5,TRBV5-5,many,NA,TGTGCCAGCAGCTCCGCGAGCAGTCAGCCCCAGCATTTT,CASSSASSQPQHF
TRBJ2-1,TRBV4-1,many,TRBD1,TGCGCCAGCAGCCAAGTAGGGACAGGCCGCAGGGGGCAGTTCTTC,CASSQVGTGRRGQFF
TRBJ1-1,TRBV6-5,many,NA,TGTGCCAGCAGTTACTCGAGGGCGGAGGCTTTCTTT,CASSYSRAEAFF
TRBJ1-2,TRBV12-3/TRBV12-4,NA,NA,TGTGCCAGCAGTTTAGGGGACTCCAACCCCTATGGCTACACCTTC,CASSLGDSNPYGYTF
TRBJ1-2,TRBV6-1,many,NA,TGTGCCAGCAGAGGGGGGGCTGGTTATGGCTACACCTTC,CASRGGAGYGYTF
TRBJ2-5,TRBV7-2,many,NA,TGTGCCAGCAGGCTGGAGGGCGGAGAGACCCAGTACTTC,CASRLEGGETQYF
TRBJ2-1,TRBV7-8,many,NA,TGTGCCAGCAGCTACCCCCACGTACTAGATAACTCGCAGTTCTTC,CASSYPHVLDNSQFF
TRBJ2-3,TRBV15,NA,TRBD2,TGTGCCACCAGCAGAGATAAACCGGGGGGGCCAGCAGATACGCAGTATTTT,CATSRDKPGGPADTQYF
TRBJ1-2,TRBV30,NA,TRBD1,TGTGCCTGGAGTGTAACAGGGGGATTCTATGGCTACACCTTC,CAWSVTGGFYGYTF
TRBJ2-1,TRBV13,NA,TRBD1,TGTGCCAGCAGCTCCATCGACAGGGGAAAGAATGAGCAGTTCTTC,CASSSIDRGKNEQFF
TRBJ1-5,TRBV6-2/TRBV6-3,NA,NA,TGTGCCAGCAGTCAAAGGTGGACATTGCCGGGTCAGCCCCAGCATTTT,CASSQRWTLPGQPQHF
TRBJ2-3,TRBV10-3,many,NA,TGTGCCATCAGTGATCCCCTGGATACGCAGTATTTT,CAISDPLDTQYF
TRBJ2-1,TRBV29-1,many,NA,TGCAGCGTTGAGGGGGCTGGGGGCCACAATGAGCAGTTCTTC,CSVEGAGGHNEQFF